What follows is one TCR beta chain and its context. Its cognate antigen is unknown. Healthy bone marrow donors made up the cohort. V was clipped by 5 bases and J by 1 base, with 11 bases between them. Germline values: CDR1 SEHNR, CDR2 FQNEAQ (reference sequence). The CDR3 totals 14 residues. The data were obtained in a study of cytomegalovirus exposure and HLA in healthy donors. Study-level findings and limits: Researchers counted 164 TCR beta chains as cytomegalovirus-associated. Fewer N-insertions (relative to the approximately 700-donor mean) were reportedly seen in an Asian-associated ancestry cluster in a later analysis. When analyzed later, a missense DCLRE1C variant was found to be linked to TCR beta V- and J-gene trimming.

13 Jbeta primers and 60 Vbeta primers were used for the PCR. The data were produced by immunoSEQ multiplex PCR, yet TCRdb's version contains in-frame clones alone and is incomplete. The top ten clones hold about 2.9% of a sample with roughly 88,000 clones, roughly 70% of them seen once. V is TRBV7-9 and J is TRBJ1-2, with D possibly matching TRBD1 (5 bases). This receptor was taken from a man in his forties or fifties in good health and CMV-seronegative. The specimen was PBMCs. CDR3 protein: CASSPGGVNYGYTF. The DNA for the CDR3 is TGTGCCAGCAGCCCGGGGGGGGTTAACTATGGCTACACCTTC.